These 25 T cell receptor beta chains were all obtained from the same sample, sequenced in a study of identifying expanded T cells in peripheral blood. Sequencing was performed with immunoSEQ multiplex PCR; in TCRdb, only in-frame clones are kept and a portion is missing. The sample consists of around 91,000 clones, around 88% of them appearing once. The material sequenced was blood. These receptor sequences come from a person aged 18-69 years in good health.

The V call is TRBV28, the J call TRBJ2-5; D perhaps matches TRBD1 (6 bases). V lost 3 bases to trimming and J lost 13 bases, with 24 bases between them. CDR3 size: 15 residues. CDR1 is MDHEN, CDR2 SYDVKM, per germline. CDR3 coding DNA: TGTGCCAGCAGTTTTAACGGACGTGGGGGCTTGAAGTTGTACTTC. Protein product: CASSFNGRGGLKLYF.

This clone came up many times. Within the sample, other DNA sequences also encode this same CDR3. This rearrangement joins TRBV6-1 to TRBJ2-3; 12 nucleotides agree with TRBD2. The germline gives CDR1 MNHNS, CDR2 SASEGT. The CDR3 extends over 15 amino acids. Unmatched junction bases numbered 3, after V lost 4 bases and J lost 4 bases. CDR3 DNA: TGTGCCAGCAGTGTAGCTAGCGGGGGGGCAGATACGCAGTATTTT. This translates into CASSVASGGADTQYF.

CDR3 DNA: TGTGCCAGCAGCGCGGGACAGCAAGAGACCCAGTACTTC. It specifies CASSAGQQETQYF. The V and J genes are TRBV6-1 and TRBJ2-5, with D tentatively TRBD1 (7 bases). The V and J ends lost 6 bases and 2 bases respectively, with 10 bases between them. CDR3 size: 13 residues. The germline gives CDR1 MNHNS, CDR2 SASEGT.

This sequence joins TRBV18 and TRBJ2-1, with D unresolved. From germline, CDR1 is KGHSH and CDR2 LQKENI. The CDR3 is 13 residues long. Between the trimmed V and J ends, which lost 3 bases and 6 bases, there was a span of 9 bases. The CDR3, as DNA: TGTGCCAGCTCACCTGCTAGTGCCAATGAGCAGTTCTTC. It codes for CASSPASANEQFF.

The chain couples TRBV21-1 to TRBJ2-7. TRBV21-1 is an annotated pseudogene. The CDR3 runs to 15 residues. The CDR3 sequence is CASSRPWENCYEQYF. In nucleotides, the CDR3 is TGTGCCAGCAGCAGGCCGTGGGAAAACTGCTACGAGCAGTACTTC.

The chain couples TRBV27 to TRBJ2-3; 8 bases line up with TRBD1. The V and J ends lost 4 bases and 6 bases, in that order; junction bases with no gene match: 6. Germline CDR1 MNHEY, CDR2 SMNVEV (reference sequence). This CDR3 comprises 14 residues. DNA of the CDR3: TGTGCCAGCAGTTCCCCAGGGGGCCCGGATACGCAGTATTTT. Encoded protein: CASSSPGGPDTQYF.

The rearrangement uses TRBV9 and TRBJ2-3, with 16 bases fitting TRBD2. The J segment lost 4 bases and the V segment lost 4 bases, leaving 15 bases of the junction unmatched. CDR1 and CDR2 from the germline V gene are SGDLS and YYNGEE. This CDR3 is 20 amino acids long. The CDR3 loop is CASSFTGLAGGPSRPDTQYF. The DNA for the CDR3 is TGTGCCAGCAGCTTCACGGGACTAGCGGGAGGGCCCTCTAGGCCAGATACGCAGTATTTT.

The gene calls are TRBV6-1 and TRBJ2-7, with D maybe TRBD1 (6 bases). CDR1 is MNHNS and CDR2 is SASEGT in the germline V gene. The CDR3 spans 12 residues. The V end was cut by 3 bases, the J end by 4 bases, with 7 bases between. This chain's CDR3 is CASSDRGYEQYF. The CDR3 bases are TGTGCCAGCAGTGACAGGGGTTACGAGCAGTACTTC.

V gene TRBV4-3 combines with J gene TRBJ2-7; tentatively, D is TRBD1 (5 bases). This CDR3 comprises 15 residues. The V end lost 1 base, the J end lost 4 bases, and 14 bases lay between the germline ends. Per germline, CDR1 LGHNA and CDR2 YSLEER. The CDR3 spells CASSQGETDEYEQYF. Here the CDR3 DNA reads TGCGCCAGCAGCCAAGGCGAGACAGACGAATACGAGCAGTACTTC.

V is TRBV7-2 and J is TRBJ2-2, with 10 positions matching TRBD2. CDR3 size: 16 residues. With V trimmed by 8 bases and J by 4 bases, 10 bases remained unmatched. Germline assignment: CDR1 SGHTA and CDR2 FQGNSA. The CDR3 sequence is CASSGLAGEFTGELFF. CDR3 DNA sequence: TGTGCCAGCTCAGGCCTAGCGGGGGAATTCACCGGGGAGCTGTTTTTT. Full variable domain (rest looked up from reference TRBV7-2 and TRBJ2-2): GAGVSQSPSNKVTEKGKDVELRCDPISGHTALYWYRQSLGQGLEFLIYFQGNSAPDKSGLPSDRFSAERTGGSVSTLTIQRTQQEDSAVYLCASSGLAGEFTGELFFGEGSRLTVL.

The chain joins TRBV4-2 to TRBJ1-2; TRBD1 might be the D (6 bases). Germline CDR1 is LGHNA and CDR2 is YNFKEQ. The CDR3 contains 16 residues. V lost 4 bases and J 6 bases, leaving 21 bases between the germline ends. The CDR3 spells CASSPAFTGGADGYTF. CDR3 nucleotide sequence: TGTGCCAGCAGCCCAGCCTTCACCGGGGGCGCGGATGGCTACACCTTC.

CDR3 in DNA: TGTGCCAGCGGGGGCAGGACCACAGATACGCAGTATTTT. It is translated as CASGGRTTDTQYF. The chain links TRBV2 to TRBJ2-3, with D perhaps TRBD1 (6 bases). CDR3 length equals 13 residues. Germline V gene data show CDR1 as SNHLY and CDR2 as FYNNEI. The V and J ends lost 8 bases and 2 bases respectively, with 11 bases between them. The full variable domain, rest sourced from reference TRBV2 and TRBJ2-3, is EPEVTQTPSHQVTQMGQEVILRCVPISNHLYFYWYRQILGQKVEFLVSFYNNEISEKSEIFDDQFSVERPDGSNFTLKIRSTKLEDSAMYFCASGGRTTDTQYFGPGTRLTVL.

The chain employs TRBV19 and TRBJ2-7, with D perhaps matching TRBD1 (5 bases). Germline V lookup: CDR1 LNHDA, CDR2 SQIVND (reference sequence). CDR3 size: 14 residues. Trimming left V 2 bases short and J 2 bases short, with 10 bases between. CDR3 amino acids: CASSITPGTYEQYF. Written as DNA, the CDR3 is TGTGCCAGTAGTATAACTCCAGGGACCTACGAGCAGTACTTC.

This chain uses TRBV9 with TRBJ2-1; TRBD2 matches at 9 bases. The trim removed 0 bases at V and 11 bases at J, leaving 12 bases unmatched. Germline CDR1 SGDLS, CDR2 YYNGEE. The CDR3 spans 16 residues. The CDR3 coding sequence is TGTGCCAGCAGCGTAGAAATACAAGCGGGGGGCCTTAAGCAGTTCTTC. This translates into CASSVEIQAGGLKQFF.

The rearrangement joins TRBV7-3 to TRBJ2-2; D possibly corresponds to TRBD1 (5 bases). This CDR3 region has 14 residues. Germline lookup yields CDR1 SGHTA and CDR2 FQGTGA. Between the trimmed V and J ends, which lost 5 bases and 6 bases, there was a span of 13 bases. CDR3: CASSPQGGPGELFF. In nucleotides, the CDR3 is TGTGCCAGCAGCCCGCAGGGCGGCCCCGGGGAGCTGTTTTTT.

The rearrangement joins TRBV2 to TRBJ2-3, with 10 bases aligning to TRBD1. Germline CDR1 is SNHLY and CDR2 is FYNNEI. There are 14 residues in the CDR3. The ends lost 8 bases at V and 1 base at J; junction bases unmatched: 3. The CDR3 region has the DNA TGTGCCAGCCGGACAGGGGGGGGCACAGATACGCAGTATTTT. Amino acids: CASRTGGGTDTQYF. Supplemented by reference TRBV2 and TRBJ2-3, the full variable domain reads EPEVTQTPSHQVTQMGQEVILRCVPISNHLYFYWYRQILGQKVEFLVSFYNNEISEKSEIFDDQFSVERPDGSNFTLKIRSTKLEDSAMYFCASRTGGGTDTQYFGPGTRLTVL.

The chain couples TRBV5-1 to TRBJ2-5, with 9 nucleotides matching TRBD2. The CDR3 length is 17 residues. Germline CDR1 reads SGHRS; CDR2 reads YFSETQ. V was clipped by 4 bases and J by 0 bases; unmatched bases: 10. CDR3 sequence (DNA): TGCGCCAGCAGCAAAGGGAGGCTAGCGGGGAACCAAGAGACCCAGTACTTC. Protein product: CASSKGRLAGNQETQYF. Filled out from reference TRBV5-1 and TRBJ2-5, the complete variable domain reads KAGVTQTPRYLIKTRGQQVTLSCSPISGHRSVSWYQQTPGQGLQFLFEYFSETQRNKGNFPGRFSGRQFSNSRSEMNVSTLELGDSALYLCASSKGRLAGNQETQYFGPGTRLLVL.

The V call is TRBV15, the J call TRBJ2-3, with TRBD1 identical over 10 bases. V shed 1 base and J 4 bases; nucleotides not matched to a gene: 5. The germline CDR1 and CDR2 sequences are LNHNV and YYDKDF (reference sequence). CDR3 length: 16 amino acids. CDR3 in DNA: TGTGCCACCAGCAGAGGCGACAGGGGGCTGGCAGATACGCAGTATTTT. Translated, it gives CATSRGDRGLADTQYF.

The V and J genes are TRBV28 and TRBJ2-1; D ambiguous. The V end was cut by 5 bases, the J end by 12 bases, with 11 bases between. The CDR3 sequence is 11 residues long. CDR1 is MDHEN, CDR2 SYDVKM, per germline. The CDR3 loop is CASSPPPGQFF. CDR3 sequence (DNA): TGTGCCAGCAGTCCTCCCCCGGGGCAGTTCTTC. Full variable domain (rest looked up from reference TRBV28 and TRBJ2-1): DVKVTQSSRYLVKRTGEKVFLECVQDMDHENMFWYRQDPGLGLRLIYFSYDVKMKEKGDIPEGYSVSREKKERFSLILESASTNQTSMYLCASSPPPGQFFGPGTRLTVL.

The J gene is TRBJ2-3, the V gene TRBV11-2; D gene unclear. Trimming stripped 1 base from V and 1 base from J, with 6 bases between. Looked up from germline, CDR1 is SGHAT and CDR2 is FQNNGV. There are 14 residues in the CDR3. DNA of the CDR3: TGTGCCAGCAGCTTAGTCTGGGGCACAGATACGCAGTATTTT. Translation gives CASSLVWGTDTQYF. Filled out from reference TRBV11-2 and TRBJ2-3, the complete variable domain reads EAGVAQSPRYKIIEKRQSVAFWCNPISGHATLYWYQQILGQGPKLLIQFQNNGVVDDSQLPKDRFSAERLKGVDSTLKIQPAKLEDSAVYLCASSLVWGTDTQYFGPGTRLTVL.

The J gene is TRBJ2-3, the V gene TRBV7-2, with no clear D. V was trimmed by 1 base and J by 6 bases, leaving 11 bases between them. CDR3 length equals 14 residues. Germline V CDR1 and CDR2: SGHTA, FQGNSA. For the CDR3, the DNA is TGTGCCAGCAGCTTAGGCGTAGGAACCGATACGCAGTATTTT. Amino acids: CASSLGVGTDTQYF.

In this sample, this clone turned up once. The chain links TRBV30 to TRBJ2-5, with 7 bases fitting TRBD2. Germline V gives CDR1 GTSNPN, CDR2 SVGIG (reference sequence). The trim removed 2 bases at V and 6 bases at J, leaving 6 bases unmatched. The CDR3 is made up of 13 amino acids. The CDR3 spells CAWSRWGGKTQYF. In DNA form, the CDR3 reads TGTGCCTGGAGTAGGTGGGGGGGAAAGACCCAGTACTTC.

The table lists this clone with a count of one. V gene TRBV15 combines with J gene TRBJ2-1, with TRBD1 matching over 9 bases. The V segment lost 1 base and the J segment 7 bases; nucleotides outside the gene matches: 8. Germline V CDR1 and CDR2: LNHNV, YYDKDF (reference sequence). The CDR3 is 16 residues long. CDR3 sequence (DNA): TGTGCCACCAGCAGAGTATGGACAGGGGTTGGGAATGAGCAGTTCTTC. It translates to CATSRVWTGVGNEQFF.

The J gene is TRBJ1-2, the V gene TRBV7-9; D unresolved. The CDR3 covers 14 residues. V was clipped by 5 bases and J by 4 bases, with 14 bases between them. The germline gives CDR1 SEHNR, CDR2 FQNEAQ (reference sequence). The chain's CDR3 is CASSLPTGPYGYTF. CDR3 coding DNA: TGTGCCAGCAGCCTCCCGACCGGGCCCTATGGCTACACCTTC.

The chain combines TRBV11-2 with TRBJ2-1, with a tentative D call TRBD2 (7 bases). V lost 0 bases and J 5 bases, leaving 11 bases between the germline ends. The CDR3 loop spans 15 amino acids. Germline CDR1 reads SGHAT; CDR2 reads FQNNGV. The CDR3 nucleotides are TGTGCCAGCAGCTTAGAAAGGGGGGGGCACAATGAGCAGTTCTTC. Its protein product is CASSLERGGHNEQFF.